This record looks at one T cell receptor (beta chain) sequence and its context. Germline V CDR1 and CDR2: SGHVS, FQNEAQ. V lost 5 bases and J lost 9; bases outside the gene matches: 9. The CDR3 has 15 residues. This sample was included in a study of blood T cell repertoires in COVID-19. On the study more broadly: T cells, B-cell-depleted T cells, or PBMCs provided the cDNA or gDNA that served as material.

Original analysis: Amplification of reference gene primers was used by the study to estimate nucleated cell counts. TCRdb keeps only in-frame clones here, not all; method: immunoSEQ multiplex PCR. The D gene and trimming were derived from the DNA, and the V and J assignments and clone size from that table. The profile shows about 100,000 clones, roughly 86% of them singletons. Source material: peripheral blood. The source is a woman aged 25 to 39 with acute or convalescent COVID-19. The rearrangement joins TRBV7-8 to TRBJ1-6; 8 bases line up with TRBD1. CDR3 protein: CASSGGRQGISPLHF. The CDR3 coding sequence is TGTGCCAGCAGCGGGGGTCGACAGGGGATTTCACCCCTCCACTTT.